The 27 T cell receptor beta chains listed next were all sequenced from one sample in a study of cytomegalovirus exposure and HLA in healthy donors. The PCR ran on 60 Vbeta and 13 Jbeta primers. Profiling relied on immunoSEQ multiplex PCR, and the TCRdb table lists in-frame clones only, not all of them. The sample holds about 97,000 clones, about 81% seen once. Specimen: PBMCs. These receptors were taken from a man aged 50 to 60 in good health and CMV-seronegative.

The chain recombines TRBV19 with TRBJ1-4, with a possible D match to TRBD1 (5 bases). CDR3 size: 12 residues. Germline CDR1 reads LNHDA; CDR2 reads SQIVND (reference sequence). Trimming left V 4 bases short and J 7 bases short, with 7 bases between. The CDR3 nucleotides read TGTGCCAGTAGTAGCGGGGGTGAAAAACTGTTTTTT. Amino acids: CASSSGGEKLFF. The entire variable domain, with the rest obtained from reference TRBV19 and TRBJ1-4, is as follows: DGGITQSPKYLFRKEGQNVTLSCEQNLNHDAMYWYRQDPGQGLRLIYYSQIVNDFQKGDIAEGYSVSREKKESFPLTVTSAQKNPTAFYLCASSSGGEKLFFGSGTQLSVL.

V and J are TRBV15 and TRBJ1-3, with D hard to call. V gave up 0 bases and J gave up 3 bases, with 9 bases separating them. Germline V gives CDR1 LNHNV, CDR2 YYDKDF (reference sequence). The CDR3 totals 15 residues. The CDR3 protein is CATSRDTGDGNTIYF. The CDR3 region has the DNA TGTGCCACCAGCAGAGATACCGGAGATGGAAACACCATATATTTT.

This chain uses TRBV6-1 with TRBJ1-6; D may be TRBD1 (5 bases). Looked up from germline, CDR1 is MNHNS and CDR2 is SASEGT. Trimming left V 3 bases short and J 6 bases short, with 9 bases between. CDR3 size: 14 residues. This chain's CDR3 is CASSEGGGNSPLHF. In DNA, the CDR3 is TGTGCCAGCAGTGAGGGGGGGGGTAATTCACCCCTCCACTTT.

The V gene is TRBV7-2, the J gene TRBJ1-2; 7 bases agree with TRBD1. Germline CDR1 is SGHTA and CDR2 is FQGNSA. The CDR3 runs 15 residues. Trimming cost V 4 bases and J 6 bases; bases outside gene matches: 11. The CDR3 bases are TGTGCCAGCAGCTCCAGCGGGCAGGGGGTAAATGGCTACACCTTC. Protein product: CASSSSGQGVNGYTF.

This CDR3 is CASSISGTWGGEQFF. For the CDR3, the DNA is TGTGCCAGTAGTATTTCCGGGACCTGGGGGGGTGAGCAGTTCTTC. The gene calls are TRBV19 and TRBJ2-1; 7 nucleotides line up with TRBD2. J was trimmed by 9 bases and V by 3 bases; bases with no gene match: 11. Germline V CDR1 and CDR2: LNHDA, SQIVND (reference sequence). The CDR3 totals 15 residues.

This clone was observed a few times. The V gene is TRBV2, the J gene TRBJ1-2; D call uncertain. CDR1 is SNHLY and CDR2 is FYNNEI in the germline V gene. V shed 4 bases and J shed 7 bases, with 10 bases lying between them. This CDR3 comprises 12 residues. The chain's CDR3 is CASSGDSFGYTF. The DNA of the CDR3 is TGTGCCAGCAGTGGAGACTCCTTTGGCTACACCTTC.

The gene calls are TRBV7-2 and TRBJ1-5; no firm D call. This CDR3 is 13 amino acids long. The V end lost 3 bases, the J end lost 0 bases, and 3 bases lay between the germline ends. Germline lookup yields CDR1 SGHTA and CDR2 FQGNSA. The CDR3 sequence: CASSFSSNQPQHF. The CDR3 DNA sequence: TGTGCCAGCAGCTTTAGTAGCAATCAGCCCCAGCATTTT.

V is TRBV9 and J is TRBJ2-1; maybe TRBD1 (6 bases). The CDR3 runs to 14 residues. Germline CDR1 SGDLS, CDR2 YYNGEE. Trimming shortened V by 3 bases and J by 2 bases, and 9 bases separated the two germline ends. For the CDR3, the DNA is TGTGCCAGCAGCGAGGGGGAAACCTACAATGAGCAGTTCTTC. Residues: CASSEGETYNEQFF. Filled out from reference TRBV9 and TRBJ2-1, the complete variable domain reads DSGVTQTPKHLITATGQRVTLRCSPRSGDLSVYWYQQSLDQGLQFLIQYYNGEERAKGNILERFSAQQFPDLHSELNLSSLELGDSALYFCASSEGETYNEQFFGPGTRLTVL.

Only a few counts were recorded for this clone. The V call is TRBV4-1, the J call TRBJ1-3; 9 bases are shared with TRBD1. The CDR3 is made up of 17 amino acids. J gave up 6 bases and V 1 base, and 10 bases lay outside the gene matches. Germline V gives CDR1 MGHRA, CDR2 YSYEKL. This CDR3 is CASSQVPGQGRPNTIYF. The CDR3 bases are TGCGCCAGCAGCCAAGTCCCGGGACAGGGTAGGCCAAACACCATATATTTT.

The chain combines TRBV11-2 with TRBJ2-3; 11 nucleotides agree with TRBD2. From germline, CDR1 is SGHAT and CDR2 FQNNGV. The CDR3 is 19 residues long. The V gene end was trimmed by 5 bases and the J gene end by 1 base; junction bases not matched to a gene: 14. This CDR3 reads CASSPDSGLAVYRTDTQYF. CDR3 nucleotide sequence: TGTGCCAGCAGCCCAGATTCGGGACTAGCGGTTTATCGCACAGATACGCAGTATTTT.

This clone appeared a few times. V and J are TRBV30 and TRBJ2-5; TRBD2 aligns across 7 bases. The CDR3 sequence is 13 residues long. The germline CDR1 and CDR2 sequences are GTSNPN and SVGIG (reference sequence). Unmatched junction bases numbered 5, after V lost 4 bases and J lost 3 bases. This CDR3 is CAWKGGGKETQYF. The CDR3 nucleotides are TGTGCCTGGAAGGGCGGGGGTAAAGAGACCCAGTACTTC.

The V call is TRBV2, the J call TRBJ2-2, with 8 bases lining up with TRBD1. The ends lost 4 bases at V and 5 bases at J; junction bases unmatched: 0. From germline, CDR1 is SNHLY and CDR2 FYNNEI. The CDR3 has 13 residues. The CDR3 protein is CASSGQGTGELFF. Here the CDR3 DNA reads TGTGCCAGCAGTGGACAGGGGACCGGGGAGCTGTTTTTT.

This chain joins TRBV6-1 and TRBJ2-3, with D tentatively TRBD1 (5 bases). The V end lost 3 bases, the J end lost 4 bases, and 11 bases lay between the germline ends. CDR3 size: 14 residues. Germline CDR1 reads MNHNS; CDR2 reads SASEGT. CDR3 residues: CASSERQTPDTQYF. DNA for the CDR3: TGTGCCAGCAGTGAGAGACAGACCCCAGATACGCAGTATTTT.

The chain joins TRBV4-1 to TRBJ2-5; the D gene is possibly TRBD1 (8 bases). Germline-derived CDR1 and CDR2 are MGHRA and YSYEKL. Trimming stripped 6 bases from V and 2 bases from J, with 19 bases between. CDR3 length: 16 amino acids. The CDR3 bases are TGCGCCAGCAGTGTCCGGACAGGGAGGGAGCAAGAGACCCAGTACTTC. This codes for CASSVRTGREQETQYF.

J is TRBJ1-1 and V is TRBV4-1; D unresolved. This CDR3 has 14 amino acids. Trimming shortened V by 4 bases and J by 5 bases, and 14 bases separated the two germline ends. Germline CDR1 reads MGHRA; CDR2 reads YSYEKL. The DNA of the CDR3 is TGCGCCAGCAGCCCCCAGGAGGGCTGGACTGAAGCTTTCTTT. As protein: CASSPQEGWTEAFF.

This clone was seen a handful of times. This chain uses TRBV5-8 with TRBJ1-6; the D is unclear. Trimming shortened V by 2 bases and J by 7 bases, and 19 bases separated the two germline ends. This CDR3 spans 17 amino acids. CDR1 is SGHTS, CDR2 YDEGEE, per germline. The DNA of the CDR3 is TGTGCCAGCAGCTTAAAGTTGAGGACTATACGGAATTCACCCCTCCACTTT. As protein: CASSLKLRTIRNSPLHF.

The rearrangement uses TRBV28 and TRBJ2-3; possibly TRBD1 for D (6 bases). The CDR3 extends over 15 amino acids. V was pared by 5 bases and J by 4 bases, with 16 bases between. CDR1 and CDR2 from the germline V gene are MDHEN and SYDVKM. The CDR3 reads CASSPTRRGPDTQYF. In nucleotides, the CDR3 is TGTGCCAGCAGTCCGACCCGCAGGGGCCCAGATACGCAGTATTTT.

The chain's CDR3 is CASSVGAGNTDTQYF. CDR3 nucleotide sequence: TGTGCCAGCAGCGTAGGGGCGGGGAACACAGATACGCAGTATTTT. The chain recombines TRBV9 with TRBJ2-3; weak D call: TRBD2 (6 bases). The CDR3 consists of 15 residues. The germline CDR1 and CDR2 sequences are SGDLS and YYNGEE. V was pared by 0 bases and J by 2 bases, with 10 bases between.

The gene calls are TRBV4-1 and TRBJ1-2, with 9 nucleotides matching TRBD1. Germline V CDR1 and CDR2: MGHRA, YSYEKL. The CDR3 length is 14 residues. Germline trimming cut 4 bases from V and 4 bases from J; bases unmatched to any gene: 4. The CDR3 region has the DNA TGCGCCAGCAGCCTCCCACAGGGGGCCTATGGCTACACCTTC. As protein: CASSLPQGAYGYTF.

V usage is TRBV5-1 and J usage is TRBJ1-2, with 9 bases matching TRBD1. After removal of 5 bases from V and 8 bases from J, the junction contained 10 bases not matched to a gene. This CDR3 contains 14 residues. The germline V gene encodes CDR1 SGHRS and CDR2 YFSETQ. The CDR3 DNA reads TGCGCCAGCAGTCCGCAACAGGGGGCAGGAGGCTACACCTTC. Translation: CASSPQQGAGGYTF.

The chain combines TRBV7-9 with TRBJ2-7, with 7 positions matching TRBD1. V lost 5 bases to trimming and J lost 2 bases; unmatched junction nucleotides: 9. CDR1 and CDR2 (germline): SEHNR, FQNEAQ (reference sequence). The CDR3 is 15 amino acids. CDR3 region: CASSGVRTGTYEQYF. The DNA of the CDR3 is TGTGCCAGCAGCGGGGTTCGGACAGGAACCTACGAGCAGTACTTC.

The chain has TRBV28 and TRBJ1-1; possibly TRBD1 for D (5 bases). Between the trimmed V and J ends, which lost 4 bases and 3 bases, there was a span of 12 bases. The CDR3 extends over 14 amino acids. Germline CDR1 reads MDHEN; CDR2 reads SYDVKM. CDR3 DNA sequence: TGTGCCAGCAGTTCTAGACAGAGGTACACTGAAGCTTTCTTT. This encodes CASSSRQRYTEAFF. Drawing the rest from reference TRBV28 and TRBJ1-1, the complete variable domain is DVKVTQSSRYLVKRTGEKVFLECVQDMDHENMFWYRQDPGLGLRLIYFSYDVKMKEKGDIPEGYSVSREKKERFSLILESASTNQTSMYLCASSSRQRYTEAFFGQGTRLTVV.

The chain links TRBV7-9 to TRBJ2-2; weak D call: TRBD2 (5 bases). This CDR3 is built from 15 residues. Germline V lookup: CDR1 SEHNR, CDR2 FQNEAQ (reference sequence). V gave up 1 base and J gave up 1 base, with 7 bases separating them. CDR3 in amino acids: CASSLGAGNTGELFF. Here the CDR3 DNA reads TGTGCCAGCAGCTTAGGGGCGGGGAACACCGGGGAGCTGTTTTTT.

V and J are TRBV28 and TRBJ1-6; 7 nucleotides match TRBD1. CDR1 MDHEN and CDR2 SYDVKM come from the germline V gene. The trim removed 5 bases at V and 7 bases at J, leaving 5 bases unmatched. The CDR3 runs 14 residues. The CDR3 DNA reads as TGTGCCAGCAGTCCGGGACAGAGAAATTCACCCCTCCACTTT. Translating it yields CASSPGQRNSPLHF. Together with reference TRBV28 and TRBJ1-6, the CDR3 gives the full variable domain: DVKVTQSSRYLVKRTGEKVFLECVQDMDHENMFWYRQDPGLGLRLIYFSYDVKMKEKGDIPEGYSVSREKKERFSLILESASTNQTSMYLCASSPGQRNSPLHFGNGTRLTVT.

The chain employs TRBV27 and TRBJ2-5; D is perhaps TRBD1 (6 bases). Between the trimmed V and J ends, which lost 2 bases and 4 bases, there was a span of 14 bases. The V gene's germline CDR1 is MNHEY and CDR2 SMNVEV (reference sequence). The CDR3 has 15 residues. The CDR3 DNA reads TGTGCCAGCAGTTTAACGGGACACGCCCGAGAGACCCAGTACTTC. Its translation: CASSLTGHARETQYF.

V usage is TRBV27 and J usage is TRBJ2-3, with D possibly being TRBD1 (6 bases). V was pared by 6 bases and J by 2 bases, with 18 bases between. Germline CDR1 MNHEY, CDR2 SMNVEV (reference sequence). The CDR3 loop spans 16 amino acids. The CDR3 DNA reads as TGTGCCAGCAGCCAATGGGGGCTTCACACCACAGATACGCAGTATTTT. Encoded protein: CASSQWGLHTTDTQYF.

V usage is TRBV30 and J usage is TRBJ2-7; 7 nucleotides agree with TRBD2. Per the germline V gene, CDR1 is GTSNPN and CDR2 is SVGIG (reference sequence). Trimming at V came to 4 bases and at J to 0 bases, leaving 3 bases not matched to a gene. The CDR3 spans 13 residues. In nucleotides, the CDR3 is TGTGCCTGGACTAGCGGAACCTCCTACGAGCAGTACTTC. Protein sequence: CAWTSGTSYEQYF. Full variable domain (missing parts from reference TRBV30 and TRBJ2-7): SQTIHQWPATLVQPVGSPLSLECTVEGTSNPNLYWYRQAAGRGLQLLFYSVGIGQISSEVPQNLSASRPQDRQFILSSKKLLLSDSGFYLCAWTSGTSYEQYFGPGTRLTVT.